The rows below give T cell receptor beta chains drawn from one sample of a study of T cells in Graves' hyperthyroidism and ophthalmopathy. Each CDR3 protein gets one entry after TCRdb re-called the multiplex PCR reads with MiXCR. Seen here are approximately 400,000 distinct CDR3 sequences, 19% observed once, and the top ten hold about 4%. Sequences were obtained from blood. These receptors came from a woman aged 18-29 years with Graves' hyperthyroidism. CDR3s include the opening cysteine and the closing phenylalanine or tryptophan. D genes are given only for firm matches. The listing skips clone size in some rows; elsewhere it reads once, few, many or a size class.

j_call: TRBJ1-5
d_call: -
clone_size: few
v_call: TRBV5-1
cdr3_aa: CASSRDPVDNQPQHF
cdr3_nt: TGCGCCAGCAGCCGGGACCCTGTGGACAATCAGCCCCAGCATTTT

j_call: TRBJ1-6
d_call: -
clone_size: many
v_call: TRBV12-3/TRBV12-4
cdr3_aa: CASSSRGTLHF
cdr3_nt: TGTGCCAGCAGTTCCCGCGGCACCCTCCACTTT

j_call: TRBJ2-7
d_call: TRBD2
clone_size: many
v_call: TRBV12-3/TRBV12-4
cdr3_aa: CASSPSTSGGYEQYF
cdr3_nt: TGTGCCAGCAGTCCCTCTACTAGCGGGGGGTACGAGCAGTACTTC

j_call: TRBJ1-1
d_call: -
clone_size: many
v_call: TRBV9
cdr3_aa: CASSFTGTGTEAFF
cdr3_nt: TGTGCCAGCAGCTTCACCGGGACGGGGACGGAAGCTTTCTTT

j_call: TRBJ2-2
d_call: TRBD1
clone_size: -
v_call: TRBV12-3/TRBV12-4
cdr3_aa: CASSGDRGLTGELFF
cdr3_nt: TGTGCCAGCAGTGGGGACAGGGGTTTGACCGGGGAGCTGTTTTTT

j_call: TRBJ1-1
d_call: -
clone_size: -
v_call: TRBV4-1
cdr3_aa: CASSQSGAREAFF
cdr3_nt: TGCGCCAGCAGCCAATCCGGAGCACGTGAAGCTTTCTTT

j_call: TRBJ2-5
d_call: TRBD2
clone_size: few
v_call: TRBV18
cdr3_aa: CASSPPLAGAGETQYF
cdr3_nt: TGTGCCAGCTCACCACCGCTAGCGGGGGCGGGAGAGACCCAGTACTTC

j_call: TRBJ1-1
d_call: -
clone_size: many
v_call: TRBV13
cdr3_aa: CASSGRTKRDAFF
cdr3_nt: TGTGCCAGCAGCGGTCGGACAAAAAGGGATGCTTTCTTT

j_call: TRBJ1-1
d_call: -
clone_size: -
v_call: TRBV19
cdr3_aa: CASSRLRNTEAFF
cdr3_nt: TGTGCCAGTAGCCGACTCCGAAACACTGAAGCTTTCTTT

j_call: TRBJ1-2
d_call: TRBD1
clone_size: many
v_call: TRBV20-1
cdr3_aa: CSAGAGTGRTMGYTF
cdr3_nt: TGCAGTGCTGGGGCCGGGACAGGCCGAACTATGGGCTACACCTTC

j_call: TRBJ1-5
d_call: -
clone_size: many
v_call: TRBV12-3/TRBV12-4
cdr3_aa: CASSLRGWSNQPQHF
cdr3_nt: TGTGCCAGCAGTTTACGGGGATGGTCGAATCAGCCCCAGCATTTT

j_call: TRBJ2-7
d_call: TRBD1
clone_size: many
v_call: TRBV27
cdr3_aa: CASASFLRDRENEQYF
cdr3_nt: TGTGCCAGCGCTTCCTTCCTGAGGGACAGGGAAAACGAGCAGTACTTC

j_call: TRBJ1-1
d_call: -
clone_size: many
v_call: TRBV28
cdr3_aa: CASSTTGMNTEAFF
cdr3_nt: TGTGCCAGCAGCACGACAGGCATGAACACTGAAGCTTTCTTT

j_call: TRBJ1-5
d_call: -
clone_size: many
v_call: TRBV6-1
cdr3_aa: CASKPRGSGGNQPQHF
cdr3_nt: TGTGCCAGCAAACCAAGGGGGTCCGGGGGCAATCAGCCCCAGCATTTT

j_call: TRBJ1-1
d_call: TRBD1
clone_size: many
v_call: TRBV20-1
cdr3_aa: CSAARTGRDEAFF
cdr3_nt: TGCAGTGCTGCCAGGACAGGGAGGGACGAAGCTTTCTTT

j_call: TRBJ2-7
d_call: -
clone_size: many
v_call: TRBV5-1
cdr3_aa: CASSLQGYDEQYF
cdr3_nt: TGCGCCAGCAGCTTACAGGGCTACGACGAGCAGTACTTC

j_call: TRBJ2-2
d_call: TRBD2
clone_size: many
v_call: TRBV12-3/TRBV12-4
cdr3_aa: CASDEASGGASTGELFF
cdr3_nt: TGTGCCAGCGATGAGGCTAGCGGGGGGGCTAGCACCGGGGAGCTGTTTTTT

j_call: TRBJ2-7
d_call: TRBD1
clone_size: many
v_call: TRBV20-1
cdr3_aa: CGQGPGGVEQYF
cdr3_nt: TGCGGTCAGGGCCCAGGGGGTGTCGAGCAGTACTTC

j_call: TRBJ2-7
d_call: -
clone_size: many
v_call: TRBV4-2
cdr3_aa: CASSLHSSGSPYEQYF
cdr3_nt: TGTGCCAGCAGTCTTCACAGTTCGGGGTCCCCTTACGAGCAGTACTTC

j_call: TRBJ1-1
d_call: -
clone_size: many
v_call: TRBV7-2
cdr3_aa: CASRHRHMNTEAFF
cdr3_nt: TGTGCCAGCAGGCACAGACACATGAACACTGAAGCTTTCTTT

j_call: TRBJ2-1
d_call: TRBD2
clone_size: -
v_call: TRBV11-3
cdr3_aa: CASSLSGGLTYNEQFF
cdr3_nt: TGTGCCAGCAGCCTAAGCGGGGGGCTTACCTACAATGAGCAGTTCTTC

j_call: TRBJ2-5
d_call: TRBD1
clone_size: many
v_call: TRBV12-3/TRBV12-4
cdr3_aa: CASSLSRTGETQYF
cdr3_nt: TGTGCCAGCAGCCTCTCCCGGACAGGCGAGACCCAGTACTTC

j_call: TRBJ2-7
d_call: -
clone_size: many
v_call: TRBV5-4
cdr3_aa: CASSLDGTAGEQYF
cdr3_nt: TGTGCCAGCAGCTTGGACGGGACGGCGGGCGAGCAGTACTTC

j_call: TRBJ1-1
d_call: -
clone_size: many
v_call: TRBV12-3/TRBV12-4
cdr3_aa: CASSSLRGLAFF
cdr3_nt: TGTGCCAGCAGTTCTCTCCGGGGGTTGGCTTTCTTT

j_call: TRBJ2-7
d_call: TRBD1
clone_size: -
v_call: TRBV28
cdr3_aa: CASTTSPGTGNYEQYF
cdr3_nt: TGTGCCAGCACCACCTCTCCGGGGACAGGGAACTACGAGCAGTACTTC

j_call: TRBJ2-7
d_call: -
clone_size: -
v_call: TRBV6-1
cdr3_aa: CASRTTGSSEQYF
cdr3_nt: TGTGCCAGCAGGACCACAGGGTCGTCCGAGCAGTACTTC

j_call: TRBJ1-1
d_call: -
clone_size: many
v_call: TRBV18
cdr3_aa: CASSTTGNTEAFF
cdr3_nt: TGTGCCAGCAGTACGACAGGGAACACTGAAGCTTTCTTT

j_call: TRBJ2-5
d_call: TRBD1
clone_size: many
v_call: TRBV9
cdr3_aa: CASSVDGQGAGETQYF
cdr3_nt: TGTGCCAGCAGCGTCGATGGACAGGGGGCGGGAGAGACCCAGTACTTC

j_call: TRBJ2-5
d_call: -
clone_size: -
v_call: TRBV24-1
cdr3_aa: CATSGADQETQYF
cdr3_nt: TGTGCCACCAGTGGGGCAGACCAAGAGACCCAGTACTTC

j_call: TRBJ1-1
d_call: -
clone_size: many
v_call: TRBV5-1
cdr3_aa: CASSELGARTEAFF
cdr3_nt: TGCGCCAGCAGCGAATTGGGGGCGCGGACTGAAGCTTTCTTT

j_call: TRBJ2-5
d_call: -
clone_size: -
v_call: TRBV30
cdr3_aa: CAWRDGQETQYF
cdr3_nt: TGTGCCTGGAGGGACGGTCAAGAGACCCAGTACTTC